This T cell receptor beta chain comes out of a study of glioma-infiltrating T cells after dendritic cell vaccination. Described time point: after dendritic cell vaccination, including at tumor progression/relapse. Blood PBMC samples: pre-vaccination, two weeks post third vaccination, and at tumor progression. Regarding the study as a whole: Higher pretreatment TIL content predicted longer progression-free time and survival.

Amplification used 60 V beta primers and 13 J beta primers. Generated by immunoSEQ multiplex PCR, the TCRdb table keeps only in-frame clones and is missing some. Of 98,000 or so clones detected, around 80% appear once; the ten largest clones hold 5.4%. The germline V gene has CDR1 MNHNS and CDR2 SASEGT. The CDR3 contains 18 residues. Losses at the gene ends were 4 bases for V and 2 bases for J; bases not matched to a gene: 10. Turning to this clone: What it binds is not known.

The chain uses TRBV6-1 and TRBJ2-7; 14 bases map to TRBD2. This material consisted of blood, taken after dendritic cell vaccination. The TCR was taken from a human donor with glioblastoma. For the CDR3, the DNA is TGTGCCAGCAGTGCCTACGGACTAGCGGGGGGAACAACCTACGAGCAGTACTTC. Amino acids: CASSAYGLAGGTTYEQYF.